Below, one T cell receptor (beta chain) is given with its context. This clone's antigen is unknown. The input lacks base qualities; no much larger clone sits a single base away. To sequence the TCRbeta CDR3 region, genomic DNA was isolated from the sorted cells. TCRbeta CDR3 regions were sequenced using the immunoSEQ Assay. Not all clones reach the TCRdb copy of this immuneACCESS table, which keeps in-frame sequences only. Checked studies attribute under half of the gap to unresolved V genes and leave the rest unexplained. The table for this sample lists 75,000 to 95,000 clones; around 90% of them were counted only once. The ten largest clones capture 2% to 3% of the sample. This specimen comes from a study of OX40 agonist ivuxolimab in advanced cancers. Study-level background: The costimulatory receptor OX40 (CD134) was targeted by ivuxolimab, a fully human IgG2 agonistic monoclonal antibody. Peripheral TCRbeta sequencing was intended to test whether TCR sequence diversity was altered and clonal T-cell expansion was caused by ivuxolimab. Three dose-escalation patients achieved partial responses, one with hepatocellular carcinoma and two with cutaneous melanoma. In the dose-escalation cohort, approximately 80% of patients were male, and the mean age was 60 years with a range of about 20 to 90. The paper reports the monotherapy dose-escalation portion (N ≈ 50 patients) of the phase I ivuxolimab trial. Of the roughly 50 dose-escalation patients, hepatocellular carcinoma was present in about 20, melanoma in approximately 15, renal cell carcinoma in 9 and head and neck cancer in 9. Patients were allowed to have had prior anti-PD-1, anti-PD-L1 or anti-CTLA-4 therapy, and 40% of the dose-escalation patients had been treated with checkpoint inhibitors. Intravenous ivuxolimab was administered to patients every 2 weeks at six dose levels: 0.01, 0.1, 0.3, 1.5, 3 and 10 mg/kg. The research as a whole found: On average, CD8+ T cells showed more expanded clones than CD4+ T cells after ivuxolimab. The antigen specificity of the clonally expanded peripheral T cells was not determined. At doses from 0.1 to 3.0 mg/kg, clonal expansion was seen in both CD4+ and CD8+ blood T cells between baseline and week 6. In the 0.1-3.0 mg/kg groups, partial responders had among the lowest normalized peripheral clonal expansion, particularly in CD8+ T cells. Low levels of normalized T-cell clonal expansion were also shown by some nonresponding patients.

Trimming accounts for 2 bases at V and 5 bases at J, while the number of junction bases matched to no gene is 2. Taken from the germline V gene (reference sequence), the CDR1 and CDR2 loops are GTSNPN and SVGIG. Including the terminal cysteine and phenylalanine, the CDR3 comprises 12 residues. Here the CDR3 DNA is all that survives: 36 bases in frame from base 1. Patients with autoimmune disease history or receiving systemic immunosuppression were excluded from the trial. In every dose cohort, peripheral blood was drawn for TCR sequencing at baseline, cycle 4 day 1, and cycle 7 day 1. Samples were obtained from an open-label, multicenter, first-in-human phase I dose-escalation trial of ivuxolimab. The trial enrolled adults with locally advanced or metastatic head and neck squamous cell, hepatocellular, melanoma or renal cell carcinoma. Before TCR sequencing, CD4+ T cells and CD8+ T cells from peripheral blood were sorted into separate populations.

The sequence links TRBV30 to TRBJ2-5; TRBD2 fits 7 bases in the junction. The input for sequencing was CD4+ or CD8+ T cells sorted from blood, taken in a trial of the OX40 agonist ivuxolimab. The source is an adult with an advanced solid tumor such as melanoma, head and neck, liver or kidney cancer. Here is the DNA: TGTGCCTGGAGTTCCGGGGGGGAGACCCAGTACTTC. Its amino acids are CAWSSGGETQYF.